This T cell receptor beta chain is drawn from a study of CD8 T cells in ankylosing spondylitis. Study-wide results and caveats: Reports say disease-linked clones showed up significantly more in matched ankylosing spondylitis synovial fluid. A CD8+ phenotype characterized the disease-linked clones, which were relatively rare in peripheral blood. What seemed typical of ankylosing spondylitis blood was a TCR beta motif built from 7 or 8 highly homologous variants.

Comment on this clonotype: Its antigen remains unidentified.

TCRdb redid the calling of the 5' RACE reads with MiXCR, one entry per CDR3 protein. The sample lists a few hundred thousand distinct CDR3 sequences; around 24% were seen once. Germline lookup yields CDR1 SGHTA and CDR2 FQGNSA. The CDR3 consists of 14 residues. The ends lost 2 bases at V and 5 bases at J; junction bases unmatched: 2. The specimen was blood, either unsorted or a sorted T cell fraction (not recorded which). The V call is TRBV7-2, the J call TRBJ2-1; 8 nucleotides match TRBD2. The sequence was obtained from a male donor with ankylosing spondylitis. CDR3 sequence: CASSLTGGNNEQFF. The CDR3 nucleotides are TGTGCCAGCAGCTTAACGGGAGGGAACAATGAGCAGTTCTTC.